This T cell receptor beta chain was obtained from a study of control samples from healthy donors and cancer patients. Sequenced by immunoSEQ multiplex PCR; TCRdb stores in-frame clones only, minus some. The table has about 65,000 clones, about nine tenths seen once. From germline, CDR1 is MNHEY and CDR2 SVGAGI. J lost 3 bases, V lost 4 bases, and 5 bases had no gene match. This CDR3 is built from 14 residues. This sequence joins TRBV6-5 and TRBJ2-5; 7 positions match TRBD1. Sequenced: PBMCs. This clonotype was sampled from a woman in her 50s with colorectal cancer. For the CDR3, the DNA is TGTGCCAGCAGTTCCCAGACAGGGAAAGAGACCCAGTACTTC. Translating it yields CASSSQTGKETQYF.